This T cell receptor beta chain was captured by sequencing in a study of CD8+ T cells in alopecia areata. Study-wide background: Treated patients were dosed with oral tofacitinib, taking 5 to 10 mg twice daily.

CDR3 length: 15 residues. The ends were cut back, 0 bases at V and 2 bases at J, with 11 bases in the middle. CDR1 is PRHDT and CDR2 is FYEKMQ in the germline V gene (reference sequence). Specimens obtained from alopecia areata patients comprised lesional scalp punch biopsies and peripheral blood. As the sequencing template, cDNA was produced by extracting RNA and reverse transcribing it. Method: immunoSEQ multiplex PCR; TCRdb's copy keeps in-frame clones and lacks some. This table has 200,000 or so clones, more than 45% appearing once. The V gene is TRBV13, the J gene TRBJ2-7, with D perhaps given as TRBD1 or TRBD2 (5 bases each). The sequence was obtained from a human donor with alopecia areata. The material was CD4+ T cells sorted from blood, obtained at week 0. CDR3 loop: CASSLGQDSPYEQYF. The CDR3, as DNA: TGTGCCAGCAGCTTAGGACAGGACTCTCCCTACGAGCAGTACTTC.